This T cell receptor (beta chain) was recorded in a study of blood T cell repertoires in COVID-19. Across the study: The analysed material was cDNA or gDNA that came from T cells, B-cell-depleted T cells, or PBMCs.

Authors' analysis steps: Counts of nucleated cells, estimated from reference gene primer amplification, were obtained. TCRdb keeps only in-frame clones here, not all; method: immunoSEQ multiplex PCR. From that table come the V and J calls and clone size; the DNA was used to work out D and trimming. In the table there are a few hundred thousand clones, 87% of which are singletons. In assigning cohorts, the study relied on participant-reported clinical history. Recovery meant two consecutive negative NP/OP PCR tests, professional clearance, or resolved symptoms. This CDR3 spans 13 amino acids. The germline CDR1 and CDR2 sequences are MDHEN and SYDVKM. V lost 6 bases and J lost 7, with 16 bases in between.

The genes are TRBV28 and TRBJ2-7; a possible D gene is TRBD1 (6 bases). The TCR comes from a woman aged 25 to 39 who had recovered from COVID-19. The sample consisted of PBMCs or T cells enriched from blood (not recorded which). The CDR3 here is CASRLEGQHEQYF. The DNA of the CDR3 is TGTGCCAGCAGGCTAGAGGGACAACATGAGCAGTACTTC.